This T cell receptor beta chain originates from a study of T cell repertoires in cytomegalovirus infection. In regard to this clonotype: Its matching antigen is unknown.

With 3 bases removed from V and 1 base from J, the gap between germline ends came to 14 bases. The CDR3 totals 16 residues. Germline V lookup: CDR1 LGHDT, CDR2 YNNKEL (reference sequence). TCRdb called the reads again in MiXCR, with one record for every CDR3 protein. The repertoire holds about 770,000 distinct CDR3 sequences, with 25% to 30% as singletons. The chain links TRBV3-1 to TRBJ2-3; tentatively, D is TRBD2 (5 bases). The receptor's source is a human donor in good health (CMV status not recorded). Some clones in this sample may be carry-over from other donors' samples. The specimen was cultured CD8+ T cells from PBMCs, collected from culture after CMV antigen stimulation. CDR3: CASSHLQADGTDTQYF. CDR3 bases: TGTGCCAGCAGCCACCTCCAAGCGGACGGCACAGATACGCAGTATTTT.